Detailed here is one T cell receptor (beta chain). Its recognized antigen is unknown. No clone much larger than this one lies a single base away; base qualities are absent. These data originate in a study of blood T cell repertoires in COVID-19 (TCRdb year 2020). Concerning the study at large: The collaborator samples originated in the United States, Italy and Spain and spanned the acute and convalescent phases of COVID-19. The prospective study material was composed of cDNA or gDNA derived from T cells, B-cell-depleted T cells, or PBMCs. Subjects who had been exposed to COVID-19, were actively infected with it, or had recovered from it provided the deeply sampled blood TCRbeta repertoires that made up the dataset. The repertoires were released in a freely available public database meant as a resource for research on the immune response to SARS-CoV-2. The samples were drawn from the first 160 participants of the ongoing ImmuneRACE study and from 1,254 subjects provided by 6 global collaborators. A de-identified subject ID, COVID-19 status, age in years and sex were almost always included in the sample metadata. Where available, HLA class I and class II types were obtained from metadata supplied by the sample provider rather than from assay-based typing. What the authors observed across the whole study: How much clinical and demographic metadata was included differed by source and by participant, and the metadata was provided uncurated.

TCRbeta CDR3 regions were amplified from genomic DNA by means of the immunoSEQ Assay, a bias-controlled multiplex PCR. In the source study's methods: The number of nucleated cells in each sample was estimated from the amplification of reference gene primers within the assay. To quantify the absolute abundance of each unique TCRbeta CDR3 rearrangement, sequence reads were collapsed and filtered. For each sample, productive Simpson clonality was calculated as the square root of Simpson's diversity index over productive rearrangements. This is the immuneACCESS table as TCRdb keeps it, with only in-frame sequences that have V and J called. A part of the clones is gone; compared with another copy, unresolved V genes explain less than half, and the rest is unexplained. D and trimming were read from the DNA, whereas the V and J calls and clone size are those reported in that table. Present in this sample are about 180,000 clones, 70% to 90% of which were seen just once. The ten largest clones capture approximately 2.1% of the sample.

Samples from volunteer blood donors who had recovered from COVID-19 were contributed by a second Seattle source. The collaborating institutions used their own protocols to collect whole blood in K2EDTA tubes. For TCRbeta analysis, collaborators shipped samples as frozen whole blood, isolated PBMCs, or DNA extracted from either of those sample types. From the germline V gene, CDR1 is MNHEY and CDR2 is SVGAGI. Inclusive of the bounding cysteine and phenylalanine, the CDR3 is 16 residues long. Only the CDR3 region is kept as DNA, spanning 48 bases read in frame from base 1. V lost 1 base and J lost 4 bases, and the count of bases not matched to a germline gene is 4.

The receptor comes from a man younger than 35 who had recovered from COVID-19. Sequenced material: peripheral blood. The chain is made from TRBV6-5 and TRBJ2-1, with 10 bases aligning to TRBD2. The CDR3 loop reads CASSYFSGRTYNEQFF. Here is the DNA: TGTGCCAGCAGTTACTTTAGCGGGAGGACTTACAATGAGCAGTTCTTC.